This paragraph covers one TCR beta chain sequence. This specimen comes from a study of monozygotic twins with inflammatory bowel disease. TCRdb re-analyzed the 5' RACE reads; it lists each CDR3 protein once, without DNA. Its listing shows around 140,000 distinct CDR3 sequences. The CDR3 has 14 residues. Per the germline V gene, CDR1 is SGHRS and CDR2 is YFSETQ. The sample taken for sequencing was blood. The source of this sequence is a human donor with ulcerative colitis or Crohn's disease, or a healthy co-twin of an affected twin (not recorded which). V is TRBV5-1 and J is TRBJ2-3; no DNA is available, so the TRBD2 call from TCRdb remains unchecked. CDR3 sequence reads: CASSQESRTDTQYF.